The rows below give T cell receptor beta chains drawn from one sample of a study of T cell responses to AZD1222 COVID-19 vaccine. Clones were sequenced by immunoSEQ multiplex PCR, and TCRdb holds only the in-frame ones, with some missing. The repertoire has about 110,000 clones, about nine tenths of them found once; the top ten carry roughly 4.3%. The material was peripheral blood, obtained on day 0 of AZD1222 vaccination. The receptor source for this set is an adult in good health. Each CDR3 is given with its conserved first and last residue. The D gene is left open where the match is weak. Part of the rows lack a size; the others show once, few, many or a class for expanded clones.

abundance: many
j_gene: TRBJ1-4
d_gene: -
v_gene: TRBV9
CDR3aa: CASSALDEKLFF
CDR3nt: TGTGCCAGCAGCGCCCTAGACGAAAAACTGTTTTTT

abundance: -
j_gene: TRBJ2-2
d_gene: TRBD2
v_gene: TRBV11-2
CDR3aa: CASSFGLAGYTGELFF
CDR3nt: TGTGCCAGCAGTTTTGGACTAGCGGGGTACACCGGGGAGCTGTTTTTT

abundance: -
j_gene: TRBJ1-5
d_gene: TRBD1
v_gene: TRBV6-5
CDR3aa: CASRYRDSQPQHF
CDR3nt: TGTGCCAGCAGATATAGGGACAGCCAGCCCCAGCATTTT

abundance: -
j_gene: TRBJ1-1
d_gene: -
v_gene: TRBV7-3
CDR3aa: CASSLLGSLEAFF
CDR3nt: TGTGCCAGCAGCTTACTGGGTTCCCTTGAAGCTTTCTTT

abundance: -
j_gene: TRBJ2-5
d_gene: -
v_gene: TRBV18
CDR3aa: CASSPPGLQETQYF
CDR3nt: TGTGCCAGCTCACCTCCTGGCCTCCAAGAGACCCAGTACTTC

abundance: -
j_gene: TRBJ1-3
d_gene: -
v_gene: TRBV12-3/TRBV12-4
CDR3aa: CASSPGAGNTIYF
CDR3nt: TGTGCCAGCAGCCCAGGGGCCGGAAACACCATATATTTT

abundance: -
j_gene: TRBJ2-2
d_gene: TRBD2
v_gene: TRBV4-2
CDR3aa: CASSQLGLAENTGELFF
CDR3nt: TGTGCCAGCAGCCAACTGGGACTAGCGGAGAACACCGGGGAGCTGTTTTTT

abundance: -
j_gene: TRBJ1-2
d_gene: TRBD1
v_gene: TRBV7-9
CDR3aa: CASSRDSIYGYTF
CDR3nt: TGTGCCAGCAGCCGGGACAGTATATATGGCTACACCTTC

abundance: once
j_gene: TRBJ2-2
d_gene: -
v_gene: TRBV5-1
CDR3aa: CASSKTLGDAGELFF
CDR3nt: TGCGCCAGCAGCAAGACTTTGGGGGACGCCGGGGAGCTGTTTTTT

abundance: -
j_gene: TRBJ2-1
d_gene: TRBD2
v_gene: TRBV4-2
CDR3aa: CASSHLAGESGNEQFF
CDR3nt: TGTGCCAGCAGCCACCTAGCGGGAGAATCCGGCAATGAGCAGTTCTTC

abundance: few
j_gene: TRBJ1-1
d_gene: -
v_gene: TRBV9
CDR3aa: CASSVASTGTHSTNTEAFF
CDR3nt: TGTGCCAGCAGCGTAGCCTCAACTGGGACTCACAGTACGAACACTGAAGCTTTCTTT

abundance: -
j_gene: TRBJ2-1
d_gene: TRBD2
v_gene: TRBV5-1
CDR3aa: CASSTLAGEYNEQFF
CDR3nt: TGCGCCAGCAGCACACTAGCGGGGGAATACAATGAGCAGTTCTTC

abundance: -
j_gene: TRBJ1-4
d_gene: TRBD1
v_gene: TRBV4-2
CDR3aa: CASSQSRDSNEKLFF
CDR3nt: TGTGCCAGCAGCCAAAGCCGGGACAGTAATGAAAAACTGTTTTTT

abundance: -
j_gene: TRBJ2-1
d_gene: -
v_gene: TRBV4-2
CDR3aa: CASSQDGLNNEQFF
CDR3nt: TGTGCCAGCAGCCAAGATGGGCTCAATAATGAGCAGTTCTTC

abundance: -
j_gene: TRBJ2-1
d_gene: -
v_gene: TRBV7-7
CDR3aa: CASSLGQEGYNEQFF
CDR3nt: TGTGCCAGCAGCTTAGGACAGGAGGGCTACAATGAGCAGTTCTTC

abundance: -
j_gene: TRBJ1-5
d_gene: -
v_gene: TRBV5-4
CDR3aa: CASSLDSSNQPQHF
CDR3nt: TGTGCCAGCAGCTTGGATAGTAGCAATCAGCCCCAGCATTTT

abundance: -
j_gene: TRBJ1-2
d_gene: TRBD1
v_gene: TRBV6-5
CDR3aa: CASSYRQGRGYTF
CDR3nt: TGTGCCAGCAGTTACCGACAGGGGCGCGGCTACACCTTC

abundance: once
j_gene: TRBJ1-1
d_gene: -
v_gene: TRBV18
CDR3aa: CASSPTSAMNTEAFF
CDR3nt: TGTGCCAGCTCACCCACCTCGGCCATGAACACTGAAGCTTTCTTT

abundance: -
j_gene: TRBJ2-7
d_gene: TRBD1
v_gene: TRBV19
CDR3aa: CASSNPGQGLYEQYF
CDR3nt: TGTGCCAGTAGTAATCCGGGACAGGGTCTCTACGAGCAGTACTTC

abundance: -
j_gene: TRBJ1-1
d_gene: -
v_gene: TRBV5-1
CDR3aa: CASSLGQDYTEAFF
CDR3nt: TGCGCCAGCAGCTTGGGACAGGACTACACTGAAGCTTTCTTT

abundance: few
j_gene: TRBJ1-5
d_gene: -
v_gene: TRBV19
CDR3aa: CASSIAPYSNQPQHF
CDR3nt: TGTGCCAGTAGTATAGCCCCGTATAGCAATCAGCCCCAGCATTTT

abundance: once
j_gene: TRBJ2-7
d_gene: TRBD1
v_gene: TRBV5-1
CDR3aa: CASSFGTGGNEQYF
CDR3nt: TGCGCCAGCAGCTTCGGGACAGGGGGCAACGAGCAGTACTTC

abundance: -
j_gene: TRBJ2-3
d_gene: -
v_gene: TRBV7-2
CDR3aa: CASSEAGTHYTDTQYF
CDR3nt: TGTGCCAGCAGCGAAGCCGGGACACATTACACAGATACGCAGTATTTT

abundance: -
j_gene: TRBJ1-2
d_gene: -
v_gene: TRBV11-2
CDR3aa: CASSSGSWGSRGYTF
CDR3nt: TGTGCCAGCAGCTCTGGGTCCTGGGGGTCCCGTGGCTACACCTTC

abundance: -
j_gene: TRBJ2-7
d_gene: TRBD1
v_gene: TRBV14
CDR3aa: CASSQGTGWHYEQYF
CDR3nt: TGTGCCAGCAGCCAAGGGACAGGGTGGCACTACGAGCAGTACTTC

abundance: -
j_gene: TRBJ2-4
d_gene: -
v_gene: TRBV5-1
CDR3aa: CASSLGQNIQYF
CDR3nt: TGCGCCAGCAGCTTGGGACAAAACATTCAGTACTTC

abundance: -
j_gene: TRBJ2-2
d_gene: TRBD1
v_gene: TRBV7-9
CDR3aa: CANSGTGDTGELFF
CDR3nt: TGTGCCAACTCCGGGACAGGGGACACCGGGGAGCTGTTTTTT

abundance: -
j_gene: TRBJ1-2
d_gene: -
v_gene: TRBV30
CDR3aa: CAWTDTYGYTF
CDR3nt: TGTGCCTGGACAGACACTTATGGCTACACCTTC

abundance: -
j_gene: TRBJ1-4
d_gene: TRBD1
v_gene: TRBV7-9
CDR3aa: CASSSDRLGTGAEKLFF
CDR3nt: TGTGCCAGCAGCTCTGATCGTCTCGGGACAGGGGCTGAAAAACTGTTTTTT